Each of the 24 T cell receptor beta chains below was sequenced from the same sample in a study of cytomegalovirus exposure and HLA in healthy donors. Repertoires were generated with immunoSEQ multiplex PCR, while TCRdb's copy carries only in-frame clones and drops some. The table has under 140,000 clones, approximately 87% seen once; the top ten hold approximately 1.4%. Material for sequencing was PBMCs. These receptors were obtained from a woman aged 25 to 39 in good health and CMV-seropositive.

V and J are TRBV6-1 and TRBJ2-2; no reliable D call. The V and J ends lost 8 bases and 0 bases respectively, with 13 bases between them. The germline V gene has CDR1 MNHNS and CDR2 SASEGT. There are 15 residues in the CDR3. DNA for the CDR3: TGTGCCAGCGAAACCTACGGAGCGAACACCGGGGAGCTGTTTTTT. Its translation: CASETYGANTGELFF.

This clone was detected once. The rearrangement links TRBV11-2 to TRBJ2-3, with a possible D match to TRBD1 (5 bases). V was shortened by 2 bases and J by 1 base, with 7 bases between the two germline ends. The CDR3 totals 14 residues. The V gene's germline CDR1 is SGHAT and CDR2 FQNNGV. The CDR3 region has the DNA TGTGCCAGCAGCTTACAGGGTGGCACAGATACGCAGTATTTT. Translating it yields CASSLQGGTDTQYF.

The chain uses TRBV28 and TRBJ1-2, with 7 positions matching TRBD1. CDR1 is MDHEN and CDR2 is SYDVKM in the germline V gene. The ends lost 0 bases at V and 2 bases at J; junction bases unmatched: 3. CDR3 length: 15 amino acids. The CDR3 reads CASSLWAQGNYGYTF. CDR3 nucleotide sequence: TGTGCCAGCAGTTTATGGGCACAGGGGAACTATGGCTACACCTTC.

This rearrangement joins TRBV23-1 to TRBJ1-2; 9 nucleotides agree with TRBD1. TRBV23-1 is annotated as an ORF whose role is uncertain. V was pared by 7 bases and J by 4 bases, with 19 bases of the junction left unmatched. This CDR3 is 18 amino acids long. The CDR3 coding sequence is TGCGCCAGCATCCCATTTCCGAATACAGGGGGCAGTGGCTATGGCTACACCTTC. Encoded protein: CASIPFPNTGGSGYGYTF.

V and J are TRBV9 and TRBJ2-1, with 11 bases identical to TRBD2. The V gene end was trimmed by 3 bases and the J gene end by 3 bases; junction bases not matched to a gene: 2. The CDR3 length is 15 residues. In germline, CDR1 is SGDLS, CDR2 YYNGEE. CDR3 residues: CASSEGTSGYNEQFF. The CDR3 coding sequence is TGTGCCAGCAGCGAAGGGACTAGCGGCTACAATGAGCAGTTCTTC.

In its sample, this clone ranks as medium-sized (0.01 to 0.1%). V is TRBV19 and J is TRBJ2-7; a possible D gene is TRBD2 (5 bases). The germline V and J ends were trimmed by 6 bases and 6 bases, with 18 bases remaining between them. The CDR3 sequence is 14 residues long. The germline V gene encodes CDR1 LNHDA and CDR2 SQIVND (reference sequence). The CDR3 region is CASSMKLVPREQYF. The CDR3 DNA reads as TGTGCCAGTAGCATGAAACTAGTCCCTCGCGAGCAGTACTTC.

This clone occurred a few times. The chain links TRBV7-9 to TRBJ2-1; 11 bases are shared with TRBD1. J gave up 9 bases and V 5 bases, and 9 bases lay outside the gene matches. The germline gives CDR1 SEHNR, CDR2 FQNEAQ (reference sequence). This CDR3 comprises 15 residues. The CDR3 sequence is CASSRGQGAHGEQFF. CDR3 DNA sequence: TGTGCCAGCAGCCGCGGACAGGGGGCGCACGGTGAGCAGTTCTTC.

The chain couples TRBV6-6 to TRBJ1-2; D remains unclear. CDR1 and CDR2 from the germline V gene are MNHNY and SVGAGI (reference sequence). V was shortened by 10 bases and J by 0 bases, with 9 bases between the two germline ends. This CDR3 contains 12 residues. As DNA, the CDR3 is TGTGCCACGCTAGGCACTAACTATGGCTACACCTTC. It specifies CATLGTNYGYTF.

The genes are TRBV29-1 and TRBJ2-1; 9 positions agree with TRBD2. The CDR3 contains 17 residues. Germline values: CDR1 SQVTM, CDR2 ANQGSEA. Trimming at V came to 0 bases and at J to 7 bases, leaving 13 bases not matched to a gene. CDR3 amino acids: CSVEDVMEREAGNEQFF. The CDR3 DNA follows: TGCAGCGTTGAAGACGTTATGGAGCGGGAGGCGGGGAATGAGCAGTTCTTC.

V usage is TRBV4-3 and J usage is TRBJ2-3; possible D gene TRBD2, 5 bases. The CDR3 consists of 14 residues. Germline assignment: CDR1 LGHNA and CDR2 YSLEER. The V end was cut by 4 bases, the J end by 1 base, with 9 bases between. The CDR3 sequence is CASSLRTGTDTQYF. CDR3 DNA sequence: TGCGCCAGCAGCCTACGGACTGGCACAGATACGCAGTATTTT.

The chain uses TRBV15 and TRBJ1-4, with TRBD1 as a possible D gene (6 bases). In germline, CDR1 is LNHNV, CDR2 YYDKDF (reference sequence). This CDR3 comprises 16 residues. V shed 0 bases and J shed 2 bases, with 10 bases lying between them. CDR3 sequence (DNA): TGTGCCACCAGCAGAGAGGCAGGGGTTACTAATGAAAAACTGTTTTTT. Its protein is CATSREAGVTNEKLFF.

The chain has TRBV4-2 and TRBJ2-2; 7 bases fit TRBD2. The germline CDR1 and CDR2 sequences are LGHNA and YNFKEQ. The CDR3 is 19 amino acids. V gave up 0 bases and J gave up 2 bases; unmatched junction bases: 12. The DNA for the CDR3 is TGTGCCAGCAGCCAAGATCCCTCCTATGGCGGGAGAAACACCGGGGAGCTGTTTTTT. It encodes CASSQDPSYGGRNTGELFF.

This clone was detected only once. The chain combines TRBV2 with TRBJ1-1, with D maybe TRBD1 (6 bases). Germline CDR1 reads SNHLY; CDR2 reads FYNNEI. There are 14 residues in the CDR3. Trimming removed 4 bases at V and 1 base at J, with 10 bases between. The CDR3 DNA reads TGTGCCAGCAGTGCCGGGACAAGGAACACTGAAGCTTTCTTT. It specifies CASSAGTRNTEAFF.

CDR3 region: CASSQTSVGGHEQFF. The CDR3 nucleotides read TGCGCCAGCAGCCAGACTAGCGTGGGTGGCCATGAGCAGTTCTTC. This sequence joins TRBV5-1 and TRBJ2-1; TRBD2 aligns across 8 bases. Germline CDR1 is SGHRS and CDR2 is YFSETQ. This CDR3 comprises 15 residues. V lost 4 bases and J lost 8; bases outside the gene matches: 11.

CDR3 region: CASSLAANYGYTF. The CDR3 bases are TGTGCCAGCAGTCTAGCTGCTAACTATGGCTACACCTTC. The chain is built from TRBV2 and TRBJ1-2; D is uncertain. The V gene's germline CDR1 is SNHLY and CDR2 FYNNEI. The CDR3 spans 13 residues. Trimming pared 5 bases from V and 0 bases from J, leaving 7 bases between.

This clone was seen once. This chain links TRBV10-3 with TRBJ1-1, with TRBD1 matching over 7 bases. Germline CDR1 reads ENHRY; CDR2 reads SYGVKD. Trimming at V came to 10 bases and at J to 7 bases, leaving 12 bases not matched to a gene. The CDR3 totals 13 residues. CDR3 sequence: CASRDSEYGEAFF. The CDR3 DNA is TGTGCCAGCCGGGACAGTGAGTATGGTGAAGCTTTCTTT.

The chain carries TRBV18 and TRBJ2-1; 9 bases agree with TRBD1. This CDR3 spans 16 amino acids. Trimming removed 2 bases from V and 1 base from J; junction bases left unmatched: 3. Germline-derived CDR1 and CDR2 are KGHSH and LQKENI. CDR3 sequence (DNA): TGTGCCAGCTCACCAAGACAGGGGGTTTCCTACAATGAGCAGTTCTTC. Translation gives CASSPRQGVSYNEQFF.

CDR3 protein: CASSGTGGNTEAFF. CDR3 coding DNA: TGTGCCAGCAGCGGGACAGGCGGGAACACTGAAGCTTTCTTT. The chain employs TRBV2 and TRBJ1-1, with TRBD1 matching 8 bases. Germline CDR1 SNHLY, CDR2 FYNNEI. The CDR3 consists of 14 residues. The V and J ends lost 6 bases and 1 base, in that order; junction bases with no gene match: 4.

A word on this clone: A read error is possible here, since a much larger clone lies one base away. The rearrangement links TRBV6-6 to TRBJ2-3, with 10 nucleotides matching TRBD2. Germline CDR1 MNHNY, CDR2 SVGAGI (reference sequence). The length of the CDR3 is 15 residues. Trimming at V came to 0 bases and at J to 3 bases, leaving 0 bases not matched to a gene. CDR3 nucleotides: TGTGCCAGCAGTTACTCGACTAGCGGGACAGATACGCAGTATTTT. It specifies CASSYSTSGTDTQYF.

The chain joins TRBV9 to TRBJ2-7; TRBD2 aligns across 8 bases. The ends lost 4 bases at V and 7 bases at J; junction bases unmatched: 10. There are 14 residues in the CDR3. Germline-derived CDR1 and CDR2 are SGDLS and YYNGEE. DNA of the CDR3: TGTGCCAGCAGCCCATCCGGGGGGGCGGGTGAGCAGTACTTC. This codes for CASSPSGGAGEQYF.

V gene TRBV7-9 combines with J gene TRBJ2-1; TRBD2 matches 8 bases. J gave up 7 bases and V 1 base, and 6 bases lay outside the gene matches. This CDR3 is built from 15 residues. The germline V gene encodes CDR1 SEHNR and CDR2 FQNEAQ (reference sequence). The CDR3 loop is CASSLELAVKNEQFF. The CDR3, as DNA: TGTGCCAGCAGCTTAGAACTAGCGGTAAAAAATGAGCAGTTCTTC.

This sequence joins TRBV7-2 and TRBJ2-2; 8 nucleotides align to TRBD1. CDR3 length: 16 residues. CDR1 SGHTA and CDR2 FQGNSA come from the germline V gene. Germline trimming cut 0 bases from V and 4 bases from J; bases unmatched to any gene: 4. CDR3 nucleotide sequence: TGTGCCAGCAGCTTAGCGGGACAGGCAATCACCGGGGAGCTGTTTTTT. Its translation is CASSLAGQAITGELFF.

V and J are TRBV7-8 and TRBJ2-2; D is perhaps TRBD2 (5 bases). The CDR3 consists of 15 residues. Germline lookup yields CDR1 SGHVS and CDR2 FQNEAQ. The V end lost 8 bases, the J end lost 3 bases, and 16 bases lay between the germline ends. CDR3 DNA sequence: TGTGCCAGCGCTTGGCGGGCCGGGGACACCGGGGAGCTGTTTTTT. As protein: CASAWRAGDTGELFF.

The chain carries TRBV5-4 and TRBJ2-3; perhaps TRBD2 as D (7 bases). CDR1 SGHNT and CDR2 YYREEE come from the germline V gene (reference sequence). Deletions cut 6 bases from V and 6 bases from J, with 14 bases between. The CDR3 sequence is 13 residues long. The CDR3 region has the DNA TGTGCCAGCATGGGGGGGCCGGCCGATACGCAGTATTTT. This codes for CASMGGPADTQYF.